These 27 T cell receptor beta chains came from one sample sequenced in a study of T-cell memory formation after mild COVID-19. TCRdb used MiXCR to reprocess the 5' RACE reads, holding one entry per CDR3 protein. Of approximately 270,000 distinct CDR3 sequences in the sample, around 16% were seen once. Sequencing input: PBMCs or a T cell subset sorted from them (not recorded which). These receptors originate from a young man who had mild COVID-19 (a few samples of this study predate the infection). Cell type and time point are not known.

The V call is TRBV7-9, the J call TRBJ2-1, with TRBD2 matching 10 bases. The CDR3 contains 17 residues. In germline, CDR1 is SEHNR, CDR2 FQNEAQ (reference sequence). V gave up 4 bases and J gave up 11 bases; unmatched junction bases: 17. CDR3 in amino acids: CASSWGGAGGPEMKQFF. In DNA form, the CDR3 reads TGTGCCAGCAGCTGGGGAGGAGCGGGGGGGCCAGAAATGAAGCAGTTCTTC.

The genes are TRBV7-2 and TRBJ1-2; the D is unclear. Germline lookup yields CDR1 SGHTA and CDR2 FQGNSA. Trimming cost V 5 bases and J 1 base, with 11 bases left between them. CDR3 length equals 14 residues. The CDR3 DNA is TGTGCCAGCAGCGACTACCTAGATAACTATGGCTACACCTTC. It specifies CASSDYLDNYGYTF.

In this sample, this clonotype turned up many times. The rearrangement joins TRBV6-6 to TRBJ1-6, with 7 bases lining up with TRBD1. Trimming removed 2 bases from V and 13 bases from J; junction bases left unmatched: 5. Germline V lookup: CDR1 MNHNY, CDR2 SVGAGI (reference sequence). The CDR3 is 13 amino acids. CDR3 amino acids: CASSYATGNPLHF. The CDR3 coding sequence is TGTGCCAGCAGTTACGCGACAGGGAATCCCCTCCACTTT.

This clonotype was detected ten times or more. This chain connects TRBV5-1 to TRBJ2-6; TRBD1 is a possible D gene (6 bases). Germline V gene data show CDR1 as SGHRS and CDR2 as YFSETQ. The CDR3 runs 16 residues. V dropped 0 bases and J dropped 2 bases, with 9 bases sitting between them. CDR3 loop: CASSLAQGTGANVLTF. CDR3 in DNA: TGCGCCAGCAGCTTGGCCCAGGGGACTGGGGCCAACGTCCTGACTTTC.

This clonotype was seen a handful of times. The V call is TRBV5-5, the J call TRBJ1-6; D uncertain. Germline loops: CDR1 SGHKS, CDR2 YYEKEE (reference sequence). With 0 bases removed from V and 8 bases from J, the gap between germline ends came to 6 bases. The CDR3 runs to 13 residues. This CDR3 is CASSLDGYSPLHF. DNA for the CDR3: TGTGCCAGCAGCTTGGACGGGTATTCACCCCTCCACTTT.

The count of this clonotype is one. The chain joins TRBV20-1 to TRBJ2-7; a weak D match, TRBD2 (7 bases). Germline CDR1 reads DFQATT; CDR2 reads SNEGSKA (reference sequence). The CDR3 totals 13 residues. The V gene lost 3 bases and the J gene lost 4 bases, with 13 bases spanning the gap. This CDR3 is CSARVRGAYEQYF. The DNA for the CDR3 is TGCAGTGCTAGGGTCCGGGGGGCGTACGAGCAGTACTTC.

This clonotype was observed a handful of times. J is TRBJ2-5 and V is TRBV10-3; D is possibly TRBD1 (5 bases). This CDR3 is 15 amino acids long. V gave up 0 bases and J gave up 5 bases, with 13 bases separating them. Germline CDR1 ENHRY, CDR2 SYGVKD. CDR3 sequence (DNA): TGTGCCATCAGTGAGTCCGGCAGGGTGTCCGAGACCCAGTACTTC. Its translation is CAISESGRVSETQYF.

This clonotype was seen more than once but under ten times. The chain couples TRBV9 to TRBJ2-7; D is perhaps TRBD1 (6 bases). The CDR3 has 13 residues. In germline, CDR1 is SGDLS, CDR2 YYNGEE. Trimming shortened V by 0 bases and J by 6 bases, and 10 bases separated the two germline ends. In nucleotides, the CDR3 is TGTGCCAGCAGCGTAGACGTGGGGGCCGAGCAGTACTTC. Its protein is CASSVDVGAEQYF.

This clonotype came up a few times. The chain joins TRBV6-5 to TRBJ1-2; the match to TRBD1 covers 7 bases. CDR3 length equals 14 residues. V lost 0 bases to trimming and J lost 3 bases; unmatched junction nucleotides: 1. Germline CDR1 and CDR2: MNHEY and SVGAGI. CDR3 protein: CASSYSGQHYGYTF. For the CDR3, the DNA is TGTGCCAGCAGTTACTCGGGACAGCACTATGGCTACACCTTC.

This clonotype was counted ten times or more. The V and J genes are TRBV18 and TRBJ2-3, with D unresolved. With 6 bases removed from V and 2 bases from J, the gap between germline ends came to 15 bases. The V gene's germline CDR1 is KGHSH and CDR2 LQKENI. This CDR3 has 15 residues. The CDR3 loop reads CASSRPAGDTDTQYF. In DNA, the CDR3 is TGTGCCAGCTCTCGACCGGCCGGTGACACAGATACGCAGTATTTT.

This clonotype has more than one count but fewer than ten. V gene TRBV14 combines with J gene TRBJ2-1; D uncertain. Germline CDR1 and CDR2: SGHDN and FVKESK. The V gene lost 2 bases and the J gene lost 6 bases, with 17 bases spanning the gap. The CDR3 consists of 16 residues. In DNA, the CDR3 is TGTGCCAGCAGCCAATTCGCGTTTTCTGATCTCAATGAGCAGTTCTTC. As protein: CASSQFAFSDLNEQFF.

This sequence joins TRBV7-8 and TRBJ2-7, with 8 bases lining up with TRBD1. The CDR3 covers 12 residues. The junction had 3 bases not matched to a gene; V was cut back by 5 bases and J by 6 bases. Germline CDR1 and CDR2: SGHVS and FQNEAQ. CDR3 loop: CASSLQGVEQYF. The CDR3 bases are TGTGCCAGCAGCCTACAGGGGGTCGAGCAGTACTTC.

This clonotype was recorded a few times. V usage is TRBV6-5 and J usage is TRBJ2-3; the D gene could be TRBD1 or TRBD2 (5 bases each). The germline V and J ends were trimmed by 6 bases and 9 bases, with 16 bases remaining between them. The CDR3 consists of 13 residues. Germline assignment: CDR1 MNHEY and CDR2 SVGAGI. The CDR3 DNA follows: TGTGCCAGCAGACAAGCCGGGACGAGGACGCAGTATTTT. Protein sequence: CASRQAGTRTQYF.

This clonotype was detected ten times or more. This chain connects TRBV7-2 to TRBJ1-6; no firm D call. Trimming left V 3 bases short and J 7 bases short, with 7 bases between. The CDR3 has 13 residues. CDR1 and CDR2 from the germline V gene are SGHTA and FQGNSA. CDR3 residues: CASSFGPNSPLHF. CDR3 nucleotide sequence: TGTGCCAGCAGCTTCGGACCAAATTCACCCCTCCACTTT.

The chain recombines TRBV29-1 with TRBJ2-7; the D gene is possibly TRBD1 (5 bases). Trimming took 7 bases from V and 0 from J, leaving 16 bases between them. The length of the CDR3 is 14 residues. Germline V CDR1 and CDR2: SQVTM, ANQGSEA. The CDR3 spells CSAIKKDSSYEQYF. CDR3 nucleotide sequence: TGCAGCGCGATCAAGAAAGACAGCTCCTACGAGCAGTACTTC.

In its sample, this clonotype was seen a few times. The V gene is TRBV6-5, the J gene TRBJ1-1; weak D call: TRBD1 (5 bases). CDR3 size: 17 residues. Germline V gene sequence: CDR1 MNHEY, CDR2 SVGAGI. The germline V and J ends were trimmed by 4 bases and 1 base, with 19 bases remaining between them. The CDR3 DNA is TGTGCCAGCAGTTCCGATTTTAGCACGGGACCGAACACTGAAGCTTTCTTT. It specifies CASSSDFSTGPNTEAFF.

This clonotype was counted between two and nine times. The chain has TRBV6-2 or TRBV6-3 and TRBJ2-1; the match to TRBD2 covers 13 bases. The CDR3 totals 16 residues. With V trimmed by 8 bases and J by 7 bases, 11 bases remained unmatched. Germline V gives CDR1 MNHEY, CDR2 SVGEGT. CDR3 in amino acids: CASSRTLAGGPNEQFF. CDR3 nucleotides: TGTGCCAGCTCGCGTACACTAGCGGGGGGGCCTAATGAGCAGTTCTTC.

This chain joins TRBV28 and TRBJ2-7; 8 nucleotides match TRBD1. CDR1 is MDHEN and CDR2 is SYDVKM in the germline V gene. This CDR3 contains 14 residues. With V trimmed by 4 bases and J by 2 bases, 4 bases remained unmatched. CDR3 residues: CASSSTGQAYEQYV. In nucleotides, the CDR3 is TGTGCCAGCAGTTCAACGGGACAGGCCTACGAGCAGTACGTC.

The chain uses TRBV7-2 and TRBJ2-7, with D possibly TRBD1 on 6 matching bases. CDR3 length: 17 residues. CDR1 is SGHTA, CDR2 FQGNSA, per germline. With 5 bases removed from V and 2 bases from J, the gap between germline ends came to 22 bases. The DNA of the CDR3 is TGTGCCAGCAGCCCGAATTTCCTCAGGGGCTTTGCCTACGAGCAGTACTTC. This codes for CASSPNFLRGFAYEQYF.

The chain joins TRBV19 to TRBJ2-1; 9 nucleotides match TRBD2. V lost 3 bases, J lost 4 bases, and 4 bases stayed unmatched. CDR3 size: 15 residues. Germline V gene sequence: CDR1 LNHDA, CDR2 SQIVND (reference sequence). This chain's CDR3 is CASSMASGGYNEQFF. As DNA, the CDR3 is TGTGCCAGTAGTATGGCGAGCGGGGGGTACAATGAGCAGTTCTTC.

V is TRBV12-3 or TRBV12-4 and J is TRBJ1-1, with TRBD1 as a possible D gene (5 bases). Trimming left V 7 bases short and J 0 bases short, with 36 bases between. The CDR3 length is 22 residues. The CDR3 protein is CASTLLAGRFMGLGGLNTEAFF. The CDR3 DNA reads as TGTGCCAGCACCCTCCTGGCAGGGCGGTTTATGGGGTTGGGGGGACTGAACACTGAAGCTTTCTTT.

The chain joins TRBV7-2 to TRBJ1-6; D is ambiguous. The V gene lost 7 bases and the J gene lost 0 bases, with 16 bases spanning the gap. Germline values: CDR1 SGHTA, CDR2 FQGNSA. The CDR3 is 17 residues long. The CDR3 region is CASTTPGHSSYNSPLHF. As DNA, the CDR3 is TGTGCCAGCACCACACCCGGGCACAGCTCCTATAATTCACCCCTCCACTTT.

The V and J genes are TRBV11-2 and TRBJ1-2; possible D gene TRBD1, 5 bases. Between the trimmed V and J ends, which lost 4 bases and 8 bases, there was a span of 14 bases. The CDR3 runs to 13 residues. Germline-derived CDR1 and CDR2 are SGHAT and FQNNGV. The CDR3 DNA sequence: TGTGCCAGCAGCTCCCAGGGTAGTGGCGGCTACACCTTC. It is translated as CASSSQGSGGYTF.

J is TRBJ2-7 and V is TRBV6-2 or TRBV6-3; D perhaps matches TRBD2 (6 bases). Trimming shortened V by 2 bases and J by 1 base, and 15 bases separated the two germline ends. The CDR3 extends over 16 amino acids. The germline V gene encodes CDR1 MNHEY and CDR2 SVGEGT. CDR3 nucleotides: TGTGCCAGCAGTTACATGGGCGCGGGGAATTCCTACGAGCAGTACGTC. It is translated as CASSYMGAGNSYEQYV.

This clonotype was seen more than once but under ten times. The genes are TRBV6-2 or TRBV6-3 and TRBJ1-6; tentatively, D is TRBD1 (6 bases). This CDR3 region has 17 residues. The germline V gene has CDR1 MNHEY and CDR2 SVGEGT. V was pared by 7 bases and J by 0 bases, with 16 bases between. For the CDR3, the DNA is TGTGCCAGCACCACAGGACAGACCAGCTCCTATAATTCACCCCTCCACTTT. The encoded protein is CASTTGQTSSYNSPLHF.

The chain joins TRBV12-3 or TRBV12-4 to TRBJ1-4; 9 bases align to TRBD1. Trimming removed 2 bases from V and 6 bases from J; junction bases left unmatched: 1. The CDR3 is 14 amino acids. The CDR3: CASSLRTGDEKLFF. DNA for the CDR3: TGTGCCAGCAGTTTACGGACAGGGGATGAAAAACTGTTTTTT.

In its sample, this clonotype was seen a few times. The chain employs TRBV20-1 and TRBJ1-4; tentatively, D is TRBD1 (5 bases). The CDR3 extends over 15 amino acids. Germline CDR1 is DFQATT and CDR2 is SNEGSKA (reference sequence). V was shortened by 6 bases and J by 8 bases, with 22 bases between the two germline ends. DNA for the CDR3: TGCAGTGCACCAGATAGGGGCGACAGTTGGGAAAAACTGTTTTTT. It translates to CSAPDRGDSWEKLFF.